The source of this T cell receptor (beta chain) is a study of PD-1 blockade in classical Hodgkin lymphoma. Findings and caveats of the study: Reported baseline diversity: healthy donors highest, relapsed/refractory patients lowest.

TCRdb's table, derived via immunoSEQ multiplex PCR, lists solely in-frame clones and lacks some. The sample holds approximately 47,000 clones, roughly 93% seen once. The time point denotes: newly diagnosed, previously untreated cHL patient sample. Serving as comparison were PBMCs from newly diagnosed, untreated classical Hodgkin lymphoma, which were sequenced alongside the relapsed/refractory trial patients. This clone was seen a single time. Antigen: not known. Germline loops: CDR1 SGHRS, CDR2 YFSETQ. There are 13 residues in the CDR3. Trimming pared 1 base from V and 2 bases from J, leaving 6 bases between.

This rearrangement joins TRBV5-1 to TRBJ2-5; D remains ambiguous. The origin of this receptor is a human donor with classical Hodgkin lymphoma. The sample was peripheral blood mononuclear cells (PBMCs). The CDR3 DNA reads as TGCGCCAGCAGCTTGAGCAAACAAGAGACCCAGTACTTC. Encoded protein: CASSLSKQETQYF.